This is a list of T cell receptor beta chains from one sample in a study of T cell clones after liver transplantation. Sequencing used immunoSEQ multiplex PCR; TCRdb keeps in-frame clones, though not all of them. The sample consists of 45,000 to 55,000 clones, roughly 83% of them appearing once. Sequencing was performed on CD4+ T cells from blood, taken before liver transplant. The source is a human donor who received a liver transplant. Both conserved end residues are part of each CDR3. Fields, in order: D gene, V gene, clone size, J gene, CDR3 DNA, CDR3 protein. D genes are given only for firm matches. Only some rows state a clone size, as once, few, many or a class for expanded clones.

>.|TRBV5-1|.|TRBJ2-1
TGCGCCAGCAGCCCCTCCTACAATGAGCAGTTCTTC
CASSPSYNEQFF
>.|TRBV2|few|TRBJ1-2
TGTGCCAGCAGCTACACGGGACGGGGCTACACCTTC
CASSYTGRGYTF
>.|TRBV5-6|.|TRBJ2-5
TGTGCCAGCAGCTCCCGCCTCGGTACAGGTCGGACCCAGTACTTC
CASSSRLGTGRTQYF
>TRBD2|TRBV19|.|TRBJ2-1
TGTGCCAGTGGAGTCGGCGGGGGCTACAATGAGCAGTTCTTC
CASGVGGGYNEQFF
>TRBD2|TRBV4-1|.|TRBJ2-3
TGCGCCAGCAGCCAAGACGGGAGGACTAGCACAGATACGCAGTATTTT
CASSQDGRTSTDTQYF
>.|TRBV28|.|TRBJ1-2
TGTGCCAGCAGCCCCACTGGTGCGTATGGCTACACCTTC
CASSPTGAYGYTF
>.|TRBV7-9|.|TRBJ1-1
TGTGCCAGCACCCTGGGGGGGCTAATGAACACTGAAGCTTTCTTT
CASTLGGLMNTEAFF
>TRBD2|TRBV4-1|once|TRBJ2-5
TGCGCCAGCAGCCAAGACCCCAGCGGGGGATTTCAAGAGACCCAGTACTTC
CASSQDPSGGFQETQYF
>TRBD1|TRBV6-6|.|TRBJ2-4
TGTGCCAGCAACGAGGACAGGACCAAAAACATTCAGTACTTC
CASNEDRTKNIQYF
>.|TRBV30|.|TRBJ2-3
TGTGCCTGGAGTTATACAGGAATAGATACGCAGTATTTT
CAWSYTGIDTQYF
>TRBD2|TRBV19|.|TRBJ2-1
TGTGCCAGTGGGGGACTAGCGGGAGTCAATGAGCAGTTCTTC
CASGGLAGVNEQFF
>TRBD1|TRBV5-5|.|TRBJ1-1
TGTGCCAGCAGCCCAACCCCAGGGGGTGGTACTGAAGCTTTCTTT
CASSPTPGGGTEAFF
>.|TRBV7-2|.|TRBJ2-7
TGTGCCAGCAGCTCCGGACTTCTGACCTACGAGCAGTACTTC
CASSSGLLTYEQYF
>.|TRBV12-5|medium-sized|TRBJ2-2
TGTGCTAGTGGTTTAAGGACAGTAAACCCGAACACCGGGGAGCTGTTTTTT
CASGLRTVNPNTGELFF
>TRBD2|TRBV9|once|TRBJ2-3
TGTGCCAGCAGCGGAGGGACTAGCGGGGCAGATACGCAGTATTTT
CASSGGTSGADTQYF
>TRBD1|TRBV27|.|TRBJ2-2
TGTGCCAGCACCAACTGGAGGGACAGGGTATCTTCCGGGGAGCTGTTTTTT
CASTNWRDRVSSGELFF
>.|TRBV18|.|TRBJ2-6
TGTGCCAGCTCAGAGGAGTGGGACATTTACAAAAGTCGGGCCAACGTCCTGACTTTC
CASSEEWDIYKSRANVLTF
>.|TRBV6-9|.|TRBJ1-1
TGTGCCAGCAGTGCCGGACTGTTCACTGAAGCTTTCTTT
CASSAGLFTEAFF
>.|TRBV7-6|.|TRBJ2-2
TGTGCCAGCAGCTTAACCGGGACGGACAACGGGGAGCTGTTTTTT
CASSLTGTDNGELFF
>TRBD1|TRBV5-1|.|TRBJ2-5
TGCGCCAGCAGCTTGGTATTACAGGGGACCCCTTACTTC
CASSLVLQGTPYF
>.|TRBV5-1|.|TRBJ1-2
TGCGCCAGCAGCTTGGGGCAGGGGAACTATGGCTACACCTTC
CASSLGQGNYGYTF
>.|TRBV11-2|.|TRBJ2-1
TGTGCCAGCAGGGTTCCTAGCAGTAATGAGCAGTTCTTC
CASRVPSSNEQFF
>TRBD2|TRBV18|few|TRBJ2-5
TGTGCCAGCTCACGGACTAGCGGGCAAGAGACCCAGTACTTC
CASSRTSGQETQYF
>.|TRBV7-9|.|TRBJ2-5
TGTGCCAGCAGCTTATTTGGGGGGGAGACCCAGTACTTC
CASSLFGGETQYF
>.|TRBV7-2|.|TRBJ2-4
TGTGCCAGCAGCTGGGGGTCAGGGAACGAAAAAAACATTCAGTACTTC
CASSWGSGNEKNIQYF
>TRBD1|TRBV9|.|TRBJ1-2
TGTGCCAGCAGCGTCGGGACAGGTAGGTACACCTTC
CASSVGTGRYTF
>TRBD2|TRBV10-3|.|TRBJ2-3
TGTGCCACCGACGATCAATCAAGCGGGGGGGCCAGTTCAGATACGCAGTATTTT
CATDDQSSGGASSDTQYF
>.|TRBV19|.|TRBJ2-1
TGTGCCAGTAGTATAGGGTACAGGGTAGGCAATGAGCAGTTCTTC
CASSIGYRVGNEQFF
>.|TRBV27|few|TRBJ1-5
TGTGCCAGCGGACCCCCGGACCTTCCCCAGCATTTT
CASGPPDLPQHF
>TRBD1|TRBV4-3|.|TRBJ1-4
TGCGCCAGCAGCCAAGATTTGAGACAGGGGGGTGAAAAACTGTTTTTT
CASSQDLRQGGEKLFF
>TRBD1|TRBV9|few|TRBJ1-2
TGTGCCAGCAGCGGTGCGGGGACAGGGGTGGACTATGGCTACACCTTC
CASSGAGTGVDYGYTF
>.|TRBV28|once|TRBJ1-5
TGTGCCACCCTCCCCCCTGCGGGCAATCAGCCCCAGCATTTT
CATLPPAGNQPQHF
>.|TRBV5-4|.|TRBJ2-5
TGTGCCAGCAGCCCCGTTGAGCGGCAAGAGACCCAGTACTTC
CASSPVERQETQYF
>.|TRBV6-5|.|TRBJ2-5
TGTGCCACGGAGTACCAAGAGACCCAGTACTTC
CATEYQETQYF
>TRBD1|TRBV7-7|few|TRBJ2-3
TGTGCCAGCAGCTTGGGACAGAACTTTTACACAGATACGCAGTATTTT
CASSLGQNFYTDTQYF
>TRBD1|TRBV5-5|.|TRBJ1-2
TGTGCCAGCAGCCCACAGGGGGACTATGGCTACACCTTC
CASSPQGDYGYTF
>.|TRBV5-8|.|TRBJ2-1
TGTGCCAGCAGCCCCTCGAAGCGGGTGTACAATGAGCAGTTCTTC
CASSPSKRVYNEQFF
>TRBD1|TRBV7-3|.|TRBJ2-7
TGTGCCAGCAGCTTAGGACAGGACCACGAGCAGTACTTC
CASSLGQDHEQYF
>.|TRBV7-2|.|TRBJ2-5
TGTGCCAGCAGAGGACCATTACAAGAGACCCAGTACTTC
CASRGPLQETQYF
>.|TRBV5-1|once|TRBJ1-4
TGCGCCAGCAGTACCGGGCCGGGGGAAAAACTGTTTTTT
CASSTGPGEKLFF
>.|TRBV7-2|.|TRBJ2-3
TGTGCCAGCAGCCCGAGAGCGGGCTCAGATACGCAGTATTTT
CASSPRAGSDTQYF
>.|TRBV19|.|TRBJ1-5
TGTGCCAGTAATTCCTTAACCGGGACCGCAAGCAATCAGCCCCAGCATTTT
CASNSLTGTASNQPQHF
>.|TRBV27|.|TRBJ1-2
TGTGCCAGCAGTTTACGGGACCCCGAGGCCTATGGCTACACCTTC
CASSLRDPEAYGYTF
>.|TRBV4-2|.|TRBJ2-1
TGTGCCAGCAGCCAAGTGGTTAGCGGACCCTTGTCCAATGAGCAGTTCTTC
CASSQVVSGPLSNEQFF
>TRBD2|TRBV15|.|TRBJ2-1
TGTGCCACCAGCAGAGCTGGACTAGCGGGAGGGCAGTTCTTC
CATSRAGLAGGQFF
>TRBD1|TRBV28|.|TRBJ1-2
TGTGCCAGCAGTTTTTTTTTGCGACGGGACAGGGGCGGCGGTGGCTACACCTTC
CASSFFLRRDRGGGGYTF